These T cell receptor beta chains were read from a single sample in a study of T cells in Graves' hyperthyroidism and ophthalmopathy. TCRdb itself ran the multiplex PCR reads through MiXCR, one entry per CDR3 protein. The data hold around 190,000 distinct CDR3 sequences, with 15% to 20% observed a single time. The sample was blood. All receptors come from a woman in her forties or fifties with Graves' hyperthyroidism. The CDR3 runs from the conserved cysteine through the conserved F or W. The order of the fields is clone size, D gene, J gene, V gene, CDR3 DNA, CDR3 protein. A D gene is named only where the DNA matches it firmly. Clone sizes are given selectively: once, few, many, or a class where the clone is expanded.

size: many; D: TRBD1; J: TRBJ2-5; V: TRBV11-2; DNA: TGTGCCAGCAGCTTAGCAGGGGGCTTGGAGACCCAGTACTTC; CDR3: CASSLAGGLETQYF
size: NA; D: TRBD2; J: TRBJ2-7; V: TRBV12-3/TRBV12-4; DNA: TGTGCCAGCACCTTAGGGCTCCGCACGACTAGCGGGGTCGGGAATGAGCAGTACTTC; CDR3: CASTLGLRTTSGVGNEQYF
size: NA; D: NA; J: TRBJ2-7; V: TRBV9; DNA: TGTGCCAGCAGCGTAGAGCCAAACAGGGCCTACGAGCAGTACTTC; CDR3: CASSVEPNRAYEQYF
size: few; D: TRBD1; J: TRBJ2-7; V: TRBV5-1; DNA: TGCGCCAGCAGCTGGGACAGGGGCGGACCCTACGAGCAGTACTTC; CDR3: CASSWDRGGPYEQYF
size: NA; D: NA; J: TRBJ1-4; V: TRBV29-1; DNA: TGCAGCGTGGGACCGGGCGGCGAAAAACTGTTTTTT; CDR3: CSVGPGGEKLFF
size: many; D: NA; J: TRBJ1-5; V: TRBV12-3/TRBV12-4; DNA: TGTGCCAGCAGTGGGACCACCATGGCCCAGCATTTT; CDR3: CASSGTTMAQHF
size: many; D: TRBD2; J: TRBJ2-5; V: TRBV6-1; DNA: TGTGCCAGCAGTTACGCGCGGGGGGGCCAAGAGACCCAGTACTTC; CDR3: CASSYARGGQETQYF
size: many; D: TRBD1; J: TRBJ1-4; V: TRBV7-6; DNA: TGTGCCAGCAGCCCGACAGCCAACAGGGGTGAAAAACTGTTTTTT; CDR3: CASSPTANRGEKLFF
size: NA; D: NA; J: TRBJ2-1; V: TRBV19; DNA: TGTGCCAGTAGTATATTCGCCGGGACTGCAGACAATGAGCAGTTCTTC; CDR3: CASSIFAGTADNEQFF
size: many; D: NA; J: TRBJ2-3; V: TRBV20-1; DNA: TGCAGTGCTAGAGATCATAGCTCCCCGTTTCCGGCAGATACGCAGTATTTT; CDR3: CSARDHSSPFPADTQYF
size: NA; D: TRBD2; J: TRBJ2-1; V: TRBV11-2; DNA: TGTGCCAGCAGCTTCCTAGCGGGAGGGCCTAGAGATGAGCAGTTCTTC; CDR3: CASSFLAGGPRDEQFF
size: many; D: NA; J: TRBJ2-7; V: TRBV5-1; DNA: TGCGCCAGCAGCTTTCAGGGCGGATCCTACGAGCAGTACTTC; CDR3: CASSFQGGSYEQYF
size: many; D: NA; J: TRBJ1-2; V: TRBV9; DNA: TGTGCCAGCAGCGCCCAGACAGTCATAAGCAACTATGGCTACACCTTC; CDR3: CASSAQTVISNYGYTF
size: many; D: TRBD1; J: TRBJ1-5; V: TRBV5-8; DNA: TGTGCCAGCAGCAAAGGTACAGGGGTGAATCAGCCCCAGCATTTT; CDR3: CASSKGTGVNQPQHF
size: NA; D: TRBD2; J: TRBJ2-1; V: TRBV20-1; DNA: TGCAGTGCTAGAGGGACCCCGGGATTAGCGGGGAACAATGAGCAGTTCTTC; CDR3: CSARGTPGLAGNNEQFF
size: NA; D: TRBD1; J: TRBJ1-1; V: TRBV4-2; DNA: TGTGCCAGCAGCCAAGATAGTAGTTGGGTCGGAACAGGGGATTACACTGAAGCTTTCTTT; CDR3: CASSQDSSWVGTGDYTEAFF
size: many; D: NA; J: TRBJ1-4; V: TRBV2; DNA: TGTGCCAGCTCGAGACAGCCTAATGAAAAACTGTTTTTT; CDR3: CASSRQPNEKLFF
size: many; D: NA; J: TRBJ2-3; V: TRBV29-1; DNA: TGCAGCGTGAAGGACAGCGGAGATACGCAGTATTTT; CDR3: CSVKDSGDTQYF
size: many; D: NA; J: TRBJ2-4; V: TRBV12-5; DNA: TGTGCTAGTGGTCGGGTCTTTCCCAACATTCAGTACTTC; CDR3: CASGRVFPNIQYF
size: many; D: NA; J: TRBJ2-3; V: TRBV5-1; DNA: TGCGCCAGCAGCTTGGAGACAGAGGGAAGCACAGATACGCAGTATTTT; CDR3: CASSLETEGSTDTQYF
size: few; D: NA; J: TRBJ2-3; V: TRBV3-1; DNA: TGTGCCAGCAAAGACAGGGATACGCAGTATTTT; CDR3: CASKDRDTQYF
size: many; D: TRBD1; J: TRBJ1-1; V: TRBV7-9; DNA: TGTGCCAGCAGCTTATTCGGTTCATTTTCGGGACAGGGGGCTGACACTGAAGCTTTCTTT; CDR3: CASSLFGSFSGQGADTEAFF
size: many; D: TRBD2; J: TRBJ2-1; V: TRBV29-1; DNA: TGCAGCGCCGCAGCGGGGGGGCTAGGAAATGAGCAGTTCTTC; CDR3: CSAAAGGLGNEQFF
size: many; D: NA; J: TRBJ1-3; V: TRBV6-5; DNA: TGTGCCAGCAGTTACGGCCGAGGGACCATATATTTT; CDR3: CASSYGRGTIYF
size: many; D: TRBD1; J: TRBJ1-2; V: TRBV28; DNA: TGTGCCAGTCGGACAGGTGCCAACTATGGCTACACCTTC; CDR3: CASRTGANYGYTF
size: many; D: NA; J: TRBJ1-6; V: TRBV27; DNA: TGTGCCAGCAGTTTCGCCGGGGTGGAGAATTCACCCCTCCACTTT; CDR3: CASSFAGVENSPLHF
size: many; D: NA; J: TRBJ1-2; V: TRBV7-2; DNA: TGTGCCAGCAGCTTAAGGACTGCGCAGTCGAGCGTCTATGGCTACACCTTC; CDR3: CASSLRTAQSSVYGYTF
size: many; D: NA; J: TRBJ1-2; V: TRBV28; DNA: TGTGCCAGCAGTTTAAGTGGACGGTCCTACTATGGCTACACCTTC; CDR3: CASSLSGRSYYGYTF
size: many; D: TRBD1; J: TRBJ2-7; V: TRBV12-3/TRBV12-4; DNA: TGTGCCAGCAGTTTATGGGACAGGGTAAATCCCTACGAGCAGTACTTC; CDR3: CASSLWDRVNPYEQYF
size: many; D: NA; J: TRBJ2-7; V: TRBV18; DNA: TGTGCCAGCTCAGGGACCCAGGGGGAGGTGACCTACGAGCAGTACTTC; CDR3: CASSGTQGEVTYEQYF
size: NA; D: TRBD2; J: TRBJ2-3; V: TRBV9; DNA: TGTGCCAGCAGCGTAGGTCCGTCTAGCGGACTCACAGATACGCAGTATTTT; CDR3: CASSVGPSSGLTDTQYF
size: few; D: NA; J: TRBJ2-7; V: TRBV4-2; DNA: TGTGCCAGCAGCCAAGGTCCCGCAGCCGAGAGAGGCGAGCAGTACTTC; CDR3: CASSQGPAAERGEQYF
size: many; D: TRBD1; J: TRBJ2-1; V: TRBV7-2; DNA: TGTGCCAGCAGCTCCCGACAGGGTTACAATGAGCAGTTCTTC; CDR3: CASSSRQGYNEQFF
size: few; D: NA; J: TRBJ1-1; V: TRBV18; DNA: TGTGCCAGCTCACCAGCACCGGCGGTGAGGGGGAACACTGAAGCTTTCTTT; CDR3: CASSPAPAVRGNTEAFF
size: many; D: TRBD1; J: TRBJ2-1; V: TRBV7-2; DNA: TGTGCCAGCAGCCACGACAGGGGGCTCGTCGATGAGCAGTTCTTC; CDR3: CASSHDRGLVDEQFF
size: few; D: NA; J: TRBJ1-1; V: TRBV4-1; DNA: TGCGCCAGCAGCCAACCAACGACAGGAGTCACTGTGGAAGCTTTCTTT; CDR3: CASSQPTTGVTVEAFF
size: many; D: NA; J: TRBJ2-7; V: TRBV9; DNA: TGTGCCAGCAGCGTAGCCGTCGGGGGTCCTTACGAGCAGTACTTC; CDR3: CASSVAVGGPYEQYF
size: NA; D: TRBD1; J: TRBJ1-1; V: TRBV2; DNA: TGTGCCAGCAGGGCGGGACAGGGAACTGAAGCTTTCTTT; CDR3: CASRAGQGTEAFF
size: many; D: NA; J: TRBJ2-2; V: TRBV3-1; DNA: TGTGCCAGCAGGTCGACTCTGGGGACCGGGGAGCTGTTTTTT; CDR3: CASRSTLGTGELFF
size: many; D: NA; J: TRBJ2-2; V: TRBV27; DNA: TGTGCCAGCAGTTCCGACACCTTGAACACCGGGGAGCTGTTTTTT; CDR3: CASSSDTLNTGELFF
size: medium-sized; D: NA; J: TRBJ2-7; V: TRBV20-1; DNA: TGCAGTGCTAGACAGGCACGGGTCGAGCAGTACTTC; CDR3: CSARQARVEQYF
size: NA; D: NA; J: TRBJ2-6; V: TRBV11-2; DNA: TGTGCCAGCAGCTCTCCGAACGGGGCCAACGTCCTGACTTTC; CDR3: CASSSPNGANVLTF
size: NA; D: NA; J: TRBJ1-3; V: TRBV5-1; DNA: TGCGCCAGCAGCTTGGTGTCAGCTAGGGTCACTGGAAACACCATATATTTT; CDR3: CASSLVSARVTGNTIYF
size: many; D: TRBD2; J: TRBJ2-2; V: TRBV7-6; DNA: TGTGCCAGCAGCCCCAGACTAGCGGGCACCGGGGAGCTGTTTTTT; CDR3: CASSPRLAGTGELFF
size: many; D: TRBD1; J: TRBJ1-2; V: TRBV5-1; DNA: TGCGCCAGCCAAGACGGGACAGGGAGTTATGGCTACACCTTC; CDR3: CASQDGTGSYGYTF
size: few; D: NA; J: TRBJ1-3; V: TRBV28; DNA: TGTGCCAGCAGTTTATTAGGACAGGGAAACACCATATATTTT; CDR3: CASSLLGQGNTIYF
size: NA; D: NA; J: TRBJ2-1; V: TRBV11-2; DNA: TGTGCCAGCAGCCGGAAGCCCGTACTCAATGAGCAGTTCTTC; CDR3: CASSRKPVLNEQFF
size: NA; D: TRBD2; J: TRBJ2-5; V: TRBV7-6; DNA: TGTGCCAGCAGCCCACAGTGGTTTAGCGGGGAGGAGGGGGAGACCCAGTACTTC; CDR3: CASSPQWFSGEEGETQYF
size: NA; D: NA; J: TRBJ2-5; V: TRBV7-9; DNA: TGTGCCAGCAGCTTAGCAGGGCTTAGAGAGACCCAGTACTTC; CDR3: CASSLAGLRETQYF
size: many; D: NA; J: TRBJ2-3; V: TRBV20-1; DNA: TGCAGTGCTTCTGGCCCGGGCGGGGGCCGCACAGATACGCAGTATTTT; CDR3: CSASGPGGGRTDTQYF
size: many; D: NA; J: TRBJ2-7; V: TRBV6-6; DNA: TGTGCCAGCAGTTACCGAGATCGCTCCTACGAGCAGTACTTC; CDR3: CASSYRDRSYEQYF
size: many; D: NA; J: TRBJ1-6; V: TRBV20-1; DNA: TGCAGTGCGGCCTACTCCTATAATTCACCCCTCCACTTT; CDR3: CSAAYSYNSPLHF
size: many; D: NA; J: TRBJ2-3; V: TRBV2; DNA: TGTGCCAGCAAACAAGAAAGCACAGATACGCAGTATTTT; CDR3: CASKQESTDTQYF
size: NA; D: TRBD2; J: TRBJ2-7; V: TRBV12-3/TRBV12-4; DNA: TGTGCCAGCCGCGGGAGCGGGAGCTCCTACGAGCAGTACTTC; CDR3: CASRGSGSSYEQYF
size: many; D: NA; J: TRBJ1-2; V: TRBV28; DNA: TGTGCCAGCAGTTTATGGGGGGTCATTATGGATGGCTACACCTTC; CDR3: CASSLWGVIMDGYTF
size: many; D: NA; J: TRBJ2-3; V: TRBV3-1; DNA: TGTGCCAGCAGCCAGAGCCGCGGGGTAGATACGCAGTATTTT; CDR3: CASSQSRGVDTQYF
size: many; D: NA; J: TRBJ1-1; V: TRBV3-2; DNA: TGTGCCAGCAGCCAGGGAAACGGAGAGGACACTGAAGCTTTCTTT; CDR3: CASSQGNGEDTEAFF
size: many; D: NA; J: TRBJ2-7; V: TRBV10-3; DNA: TGTGCCATCAAGAGGGGGGGAACAGGGGATATGCACGAGCAGTACTTC; CDR3: CAIKRGGTGDMHEQYF